This TCR beta chain was found in a study of response to subunit inactivated influenza vaccine (dated by TCRdb to about 2018). As for the study more broadly: Deep quantitative profiling of the T cell receptor repertoire was used in the study to follow responses to a trivalent subunit inactivated influenza vaccine. The paper's findings and limits, for the study overall: It was suggested by the authors that each seasonal influenza vaccination may recruit only a limited number of new T cells.

CDR1 and CDR2 were assigned from the germline V gene as SGHTA and FQGNSA. The CDR3 measures 14 amino acids from cysteine to phenylalanine. The only DNA kept is the CDR3, 42 bases in frame from the first base. V lost 3 bases and J lost 3 bases; the stretch between them is 9 bases long. A remark on this clonotype: Its antigen remains undetermined. Base qualities are not at hand, and no much larger clone is one base apart.

Library generation was performed with RT-PCR. The listed sequencing device is Illumina HiSeq 2500. TCRdb reprocessing: public reads trimmed at Q25 with fastp, clones called with MiXCR, in-frame beta chains kept. Entries are consolidated by CDR3 protein sequence, retaining the most common genes and DNA. The sample table shows 530,000 or so distinct CDR3 sequences, and less than 15% are seen once. Of the sample, approximately 12% is held by the ten largest clones. The origin of this receptor is a man between 50 and 59 years old who received an inactivated influenza vaccine. Donor details come from another sample of the same person, matched by shared clones. The sequencing used PBMCs from blood, collected roughly 12 days after vaccination. The chain links TRBV7-2 with TRBJ2-1, with TRBD1 perhaps the D gene, on 5 matching bases. The DNA sequence is given as TGTGCCAGCAGCTTGCAGGGTAACTACAATGAGCAGTTCTTC. It specifies CASSLQGNYNEQFF.